A selection of T cell receptor beta chains follows, all from one sample in a study of blood T cells in healthy people across ages. TCRdb re-analysed the 5' RACE reads in MiXCR, keeping a single row per CDR3 protein. The table lists more than 700,000 distinct CDR3 sequences, 50% to 65% of them singletons, with approximately 40% in the top ten. The sequenced sample consisted of blood. These receptors originate from a man older than 75 in good health. Each CDR3 is given with its conserved first and last residue. The D gene is left open where the match is weak. Clone size is stated in some rows and not others, as once, few, many or a class when expanded.

len,v_gene,d_gene,abundance,j_gene,CDR3aa,CDR3nt
15,TRBV7-2,TRBD1,few,TRBJ2-7,CASSLALDRVYEQYF,TGTGCCAGCAGCTTAGCCCTTGACAGGGTCTACGAGCAGTACTTC
12,TRBV4-1,-,-,TRBJ2-7,CASSQLDYEQYF,TGCGCCAGCAGCCAATTAGACTACGAGCAGTACTTC
15,TRBV7-9,TRBD2,-,TRBJ2-1,CASSRQRDSNNEQFF,TGTGCCAGCAGCCGGCAGCGGGATTCCAACAATGAGCAGTTCTTC
16,TRBV27,-,-,TRBJ1-5,CASSLAGAEGNQPQHF,TGTGCCAGCAGTTTGGCGGGAGCAGAGGGCAATCAGCCCCAGCATTTT
14,TRBV20-1,-,-,TRBJ1-4,CSARDRRIDEKLFF,TGCAGTGCTAGAGATCGACGGATAGATGAAAAACTGTTTTTT
14,TRBV6-2/TRBV6-3,-,-,TRBJ2-2,CASRGGPNTGELFF,TGTGCCAGCAGGGGCGGGCCGAACACCGGGGAGCTGTTTTTT
13,TRBV6-1,TRBD1,-,TRBJ2-7,CASKDGTAYEQYF,TGTGCCAGCAAAGACGGGACAGCCTACGAGCAGTACTTC
19,TRBV27,TRBD2,few,TRBJ2-7,CASSSLVGGLAGPSYEQYF,TGTGCCAGCAGTTCCCTCGTGGGGGGACTAGCGGGTCCCTCCTACGAGCAGTACTTC
13,TRBV20-1,-,once,TRBJ1-1,CSAQLLDSTEAFF,TGCAGTGCTCAGTTGTTGGACAGCACTGAAGCTTTCTTT
12,TRBV29-1,-,once,TRBJ2-2,CSVEGPTGELFF,TGCAGCGTTGAAGGGCCGACCGGGGAGCTGTTTTTT
15,TRBV6-5,-,-,TRBJ2-1,CASSLTRLGLHEQFF,TGTGCCAGCAGTTTGACACGCTTGGGTTTACATGAGCAGTTCTTC
14,TRBV20-1,-,-,TRBJ2-1,CSASSGTNYNEQFF,TGCAGTGCTAGCTCCGGGACAAACTACAATGAGCAGTTCTTC
14,TRBV20-1,-,few,TRBJ2-7,CSARDVGQFYEQYF,TGCAGTGCTAGAGATGTCGGACAGTTCTACGAGCAGTACTTC